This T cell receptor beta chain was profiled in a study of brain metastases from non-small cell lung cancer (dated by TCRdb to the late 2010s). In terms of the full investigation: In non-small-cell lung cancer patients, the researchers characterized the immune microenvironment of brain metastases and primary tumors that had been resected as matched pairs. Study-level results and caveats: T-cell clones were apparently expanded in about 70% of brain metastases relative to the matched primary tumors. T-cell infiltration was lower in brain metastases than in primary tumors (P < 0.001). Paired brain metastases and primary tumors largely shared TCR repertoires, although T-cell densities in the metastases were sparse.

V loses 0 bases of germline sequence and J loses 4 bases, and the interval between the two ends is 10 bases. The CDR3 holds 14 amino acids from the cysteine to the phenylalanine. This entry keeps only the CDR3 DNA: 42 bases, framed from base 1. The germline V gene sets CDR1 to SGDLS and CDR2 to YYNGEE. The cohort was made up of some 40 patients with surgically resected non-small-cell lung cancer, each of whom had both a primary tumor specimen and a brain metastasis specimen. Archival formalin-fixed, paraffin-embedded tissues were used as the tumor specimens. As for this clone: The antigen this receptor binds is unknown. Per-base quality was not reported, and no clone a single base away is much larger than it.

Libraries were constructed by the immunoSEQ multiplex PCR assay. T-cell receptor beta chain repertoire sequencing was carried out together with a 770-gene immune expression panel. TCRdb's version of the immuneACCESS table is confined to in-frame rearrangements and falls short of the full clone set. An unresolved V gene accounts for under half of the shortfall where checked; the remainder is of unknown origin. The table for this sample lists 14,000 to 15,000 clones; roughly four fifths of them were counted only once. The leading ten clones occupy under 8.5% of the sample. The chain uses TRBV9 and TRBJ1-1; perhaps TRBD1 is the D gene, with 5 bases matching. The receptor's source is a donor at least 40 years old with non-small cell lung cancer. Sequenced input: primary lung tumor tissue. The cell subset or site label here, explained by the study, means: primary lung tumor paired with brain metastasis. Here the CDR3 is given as CASSVGGSGTEAFF. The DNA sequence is TGTGCCAGCAGCGTAGGGGGGTCGGGCACTGAAGCTTTCTTT.